The rows below give T cell receptor beta chains drawn from one sample of a study of shared clonotypes between healthy human individuals. TCRdb keeps only in-frame clones here, not all; method: immunoSEQ multiplex PCR. The data hold about 600,000 clones, with about 96% observed a single time. Material: naive CD4+ T cells sorted from blood. The receptors shown here come from a woman in her twenties or thirties in good health. Each CDR3 is given without its conserved first and last residue. Fields, in order: clone size, V gene, CDR3 protein. Clone size is not always given. Where it is, it says once, few, many or a class for expanded clones.

once | TRBV11-2 | ASSLRFQTSTNEKLF
. | TRBV9 | ASSVVSGTGRTGELF
. | TRBV5-1 | ASSLLPPLGGYNEQF
. | TRBV6-5 | ASISGGDTQY
. | TRBV4-1 | ASRPRQGFGGLNTEAF
once | TRBV28 | ASSLVPYKNTGLSSGNTIY
once | TRBV2 | ASSDPLASNEKLF
. | TRBV28 | ASSSMVLAGVRTDTQY
. | TRBV11-2 | ASSRRESGANVLT
. | TRBV5-1 | ASSLDGTGSTEAF
. | TRBV5-1 | ASSLAGLKGTYEQY
. | TRBV30 | AWSVHTDEQY
. | TRBV28 | ASSLDRVLPYEQY
few | TRBV7-9 | ASSPGTTRETQY
. | TRBV27 | ASSATVLNTEAF
. | TRBV2 | ASSEHRRAPNYGYT
. | TRBV4-2 | ASSQDHYTHTGELF
. | TRBV15 | ATSRDMGQSTDTQY
. | TRBV6-5 | ASSFSRGPSYNEQF
. | TRBV27 | ASSLLARRSEQF
. | TRBV27 | ASSPRTGLNEKLF
. | TRBV5-6 | ASSWMRPLGGTDTQY
. | TRBV7-9 | ASSSSRRGVTEAF
. | TRBV5-1 | ASSLAGLQNTGELF
once | TRBV6-1 | ASSGTSGSLETQY
once | TRBV19 | ASSTTGTDFNGYT
. | TRBV28 | ASQTFEQSLTYNEQF
. | TRBV11-2 | ASRPYGRGTGELF
. | TRBV30 | AWSHPGTVSSGANVLT
. | TRBV25-1 | ASGGDRGYNEQF
once | TRBV5-6 | ASRLAGGEQF
. | TRBV7-9 | ASSPGQGPQSNYGYT
. | TRBV29-1 | SVHRTGQGDYGYT
. | TRBV30 | AWSLGGGTDTQY
. | TRBV28 | ASSSPGRTFNGEAF
once | TRBV6-1 | ASSERPSSYEQY
once | TRBV6-5 | ASSYRRTGELF
. | TRBV15 | ATTLGRVNSPLH
. | TRBV6-6 | ASSYLH
. | TRBV28 | ASSWESRSGANVLT
. | TRBV4-2 | ASSGSLVPNEQF
once | TRBV19 | ASSIDHGKPPGYT
. | TRBV5-6 | ASSPLGEWDYGYT
. | TRBV27 | ASRKWTGEATEAF
. | TRBV9 | ASSVEGELF
. | TRBV5-1 | ASNIAGGLNEQF
. | TRBV29-1 | SVESLGPDTQY
. | TRBV7-9 | ASSPLGLQAQETQY
. | TRBV30 | AWRSTGYVEAF